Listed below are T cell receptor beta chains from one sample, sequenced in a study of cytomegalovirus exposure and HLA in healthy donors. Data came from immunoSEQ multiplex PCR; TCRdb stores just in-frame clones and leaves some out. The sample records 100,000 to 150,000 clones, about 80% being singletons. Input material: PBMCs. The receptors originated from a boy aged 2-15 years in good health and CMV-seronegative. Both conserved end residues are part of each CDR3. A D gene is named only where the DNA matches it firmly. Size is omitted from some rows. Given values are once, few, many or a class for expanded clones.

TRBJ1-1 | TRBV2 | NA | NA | TGTGCCAGCAGTGACTTTGTAGAGAACACTGAAGCTTTCTTT | CASSDFVENTEAFF
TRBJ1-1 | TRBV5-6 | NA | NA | TGTGCCAGCAGCTTGGCCCCCACAGGGAGGAACACTGAAGCTTTCTTT | CASSLAPTGRNTEAFF
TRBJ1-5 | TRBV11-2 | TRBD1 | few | TGTGCCAGCAGCTTAGGGACAGGGGCTTATCAGCCCCAGCATTTT | CASSLGTGAYQPQHF
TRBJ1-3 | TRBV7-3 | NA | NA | TGTGCCAGCAGCCCCGGACACTCTGGAAACACCATATATTTT | CASSPGHSGNTIYF
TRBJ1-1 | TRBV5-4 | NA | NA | TGTGCCAGCAGCGAGACCCGGGGTTGTATTGCTTTCTTT | CASSETRGCIAFF
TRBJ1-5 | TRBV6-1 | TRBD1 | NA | TGCGCCAGCAGCCAGACAGGGATCAATCAGCCCCAGCATTTT | CASSQTGINQPQHF
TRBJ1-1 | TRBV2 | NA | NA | TGTGCCAGCAGTCCTTCGCGAAGGGGCTCCAAGAACACTGAAGCTTTCTTT | CASSPSRRGSKNTEAFF
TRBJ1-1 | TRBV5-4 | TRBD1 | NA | TGTGCCAGCAGCGTCCCCGGGACAGCCTACGAAGCTTTCTTT | CASSVPGTAYEAFF
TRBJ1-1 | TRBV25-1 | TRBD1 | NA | TGTGCCAGCAGTGAATCGGCAGGGGGGAACACTGAAGCTTTCTTT | CASSESAGGNTEAFF
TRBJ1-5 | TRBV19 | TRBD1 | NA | TGTGCCAGTAGTATCGGCGGGACAGGGGGCGGCCGCCGGCAGCCCCAGCATTTT | CASSIGGTGGGRRQPQHF
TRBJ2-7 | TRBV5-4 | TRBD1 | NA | TGTGCCAGCAGCATTCCGGGACAGCGATCCTACGAGCAGTACTTC | CASSIPGQRSYEQYF
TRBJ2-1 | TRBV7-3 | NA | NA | TGTGCCAGCAGCTTCACAGGGAGTCCCTACAATGAGCAGTTCTTC | CASSFTGSPYNEQFF
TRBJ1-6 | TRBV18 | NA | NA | TGTGCCAGCCCACCAGGACAGAATAATTCACCCCTCCACTTT | CASPPGQNNSPLHF
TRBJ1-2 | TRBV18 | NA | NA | TGTGCCAGCTCACCACCTGGACAGATAGTCTATGGCTACACCTTC | CASSPPGQIVYGYTF
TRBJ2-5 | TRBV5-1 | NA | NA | TGCGCCAGCAGCTTGCCGGACAGAAGACAAGAGACCCAGTACTTC | CASSLPDRRQETQYF
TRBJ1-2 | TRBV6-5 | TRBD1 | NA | TGTGCCAGCAGTTACACCGGGACAGGGAATGGCTACACCTTC | CASSYTGTGNGYTF
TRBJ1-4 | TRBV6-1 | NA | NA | TGTGCCAGCATCAACGAAAGGGGAAAACTGTTTTTT | CASINERGKLFF
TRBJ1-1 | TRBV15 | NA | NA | TGTGCCACCAGCCACACTCATCTAGCCCGAGACACTGAAGCTTTCTTT | CATSHTHLARDTEAFF
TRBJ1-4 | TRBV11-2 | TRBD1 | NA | TGTGCCAGCAGCTTTACAGGGGTGAATGAAAAACTGTTTTTT | CASSFTGVNEKLFF
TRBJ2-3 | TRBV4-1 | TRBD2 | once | TGCGCCAGCAGCCAAGAGGCGGGAGGCACAGATACGCAGTATTTT | CASSQEAGGTDTQYF
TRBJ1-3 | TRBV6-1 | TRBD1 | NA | TGTGCCAGCAGTGAAGGGGTGACAGGGGTTTTTGGAAACACCATATATTTT | CASSEGVTGVFGNTIYF
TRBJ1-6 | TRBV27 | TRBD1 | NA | TGTGCCAGCAGTTTAATCTGGGACAGGGGTAATTCACCCCTCCACTTT | CASSLIWDRGNSPLHF
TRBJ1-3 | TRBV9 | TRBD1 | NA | TGTGCCAGCAGCGTAGAAAGGGGGCGGACTGGAAACACCATATATTTT | CASSVERGRTGNTIYF
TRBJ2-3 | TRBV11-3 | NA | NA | TGTGCCAGCGGCCGGGGAAGGACGCAGTATTTT | CASGRGRTQYF
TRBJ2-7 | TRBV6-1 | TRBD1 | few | TGTGCCAGCAGTGCCACAGGGGGGAGCCCTCACGAGCAGTACTTC | CASSATGGSPHEQYF
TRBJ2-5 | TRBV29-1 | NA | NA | TGCAGCGTTGAGTGGGCAGGGCGCCAAGAGACCCAGTACTTC | CSVEWAGRQETQYF
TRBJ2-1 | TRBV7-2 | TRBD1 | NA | TGTGCCAGCAGCTTAGCGCGGGGGACAGGGGGCATCAATGAGCAGTTCTTC | CASSLARGTGGINEQFF
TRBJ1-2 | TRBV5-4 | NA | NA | TGTGCCAGCAATTCAGGGCAGGTGAACTATGGCTACACCTTC | CASNSGQVNYGYTF
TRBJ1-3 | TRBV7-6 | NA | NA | TGTGCCAGCAGCCATGGGACACCCTCCTCTGGAAACACCATATATTTT | CASSHGTPSSGNTIYF
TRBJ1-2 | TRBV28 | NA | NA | TGTGCCAGCAGTTTAGTTAGGAGCTATGGCTACACCTTC | CASSLVRSYGYTF
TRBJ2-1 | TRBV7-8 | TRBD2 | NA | TGTGCCAGCAGCTCCTCAACTAGCGCCATCTACAATGAGCAGTTCTTC | CASSSSTSAIYNEQFF
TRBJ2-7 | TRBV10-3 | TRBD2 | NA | TGTGCCATCAGTGAGTCCGGGACTACCACCTACGAGCAGTACTTC | CAISESGTTTYEQYF
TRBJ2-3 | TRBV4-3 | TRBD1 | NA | TGCGCCAGCAGCTGGGGGTGGGGACAGAGCACAGATACGCAGTATTTT | CASSWGWGQSTDTQYF
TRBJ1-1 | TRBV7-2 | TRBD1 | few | TGTGCCAGCAGCCTACTTTTGGACAGGGGAAACACTGAAGCTTTCTTT | CASSLLLDRGNTEAFF
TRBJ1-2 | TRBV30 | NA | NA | TGTGCCTGGAGTGTTAGACACAGTGGAGGCTACACCTTC | CAWSVRHSGGYTF
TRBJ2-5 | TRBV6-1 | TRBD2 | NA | TGTGCCAGCAGTTCTCTAGCGGGGGGGCAGGAGACCCAGTACTTC | CASSSLAGGQETQYF
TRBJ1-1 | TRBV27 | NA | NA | TGTGCCAGCAGTTTATCGGAAGGGGGAAACACTGAAGCTTTCTTT | CASSLSEGGNTEAFF
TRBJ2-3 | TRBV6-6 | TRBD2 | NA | TGTGCCAGCAGTTACTTAGCGGGGGGGCGGGATACGCAGTATTTT | CASSYLAGGRDTQYF
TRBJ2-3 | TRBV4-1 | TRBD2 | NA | TGCGCCAGCAGCCAACCACCTCCCGGACTAGCGACGGAGTATTTT | CASSQPPPGLATEYF
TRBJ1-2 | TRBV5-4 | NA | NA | TGTGCCAGCAGCTCCAGCTATGGCTACACCTTC | CASSSSYGYTF
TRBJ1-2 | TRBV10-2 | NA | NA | TGCGCCAGCAGTGAGACCATCAGCGATTATGGCCACACCTTC | CASSETISDYGHTF
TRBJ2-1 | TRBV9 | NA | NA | TGTGCCAGCAGCGTGTTCGACAATGAGCAGTTCTTC | CASSVFDNEQFF